This TCR beta chain was recorded in a study of shared clonotypes between healthy human individuals (TCRdb year 2020). Study-wide context: Three men and a couple of women, aged 18 to 49 years, made up the cohort. Per donor, three plates each were used for CD4 naive and CD4 memory, two for CD8 naive, and one for CD8 memory. Libraries were prepared and TCR repertoires were sequenced by different laboratories using diverse techniques, in order to increase sequencing depth and limit assay-specific biases. Each donor's leukapheresis produced roughly between about 0.9 and 9.5 billion PBMCs. The study deeply sequenced blood TCR repertoires of about 5 healthy adults to estimate repertoire size and the extent of clonotype sharing between individuals. Study-wide findings and limitations: Compared with non-shared clonotypes, clonotypes shared by all four sorted-subset donors had higher generation probabilities. Rarefaction of sorted-subset datasets indicated incomplete sequencing despite the large sequencing depth. Sharing across four donors was observed for about 5% of naive CD4, 3% to 3.5% of naive CD8, over 2% of memory CD4, and around 0.4% of memory CD8 clonotypes. Because the study included only a small number of donors, the genetic and exposure-history diversity represented was limited. Larger estimated clonotype richness was generally found for naive subsets than for memory subsets. Pairwise subsampling led to the expectation that sequencing depth would affect the degree of clonotype sharing among donors. Sampling was restricted to blood, and TCR repertoires in tissue are likely to differ from TCR repertoires in blood.

Trimming at the junction amounts to 4 bases on V and 3 bases on J, and the germline ends lie 14 bases apart. For CDR1 and CDR2, the germline V gene lists SGHVS and FQNEAQ. The CDR3 spans 15 residues, from the cysteine through the phenylalanine. This entry keeps only the CDR3 DNA: 45 bases, framed from base 1. Donors were healthy HIV-negative adults with no recently reported acute infections or vaccinations. All donors were Caucasian adults living in Nashville, Tennessee, USA. CD4+ T cells were enriched through magnetic negative selection, after which naive cells were positively selected on CD45RA and the remaining negative fraction served as the memory subset. Blood was collected by leukapheresis, and PBMCs were isolated by Ficoll-Histopaque density gradient centrifugation and then cryopreserved in liquid nitrogen vapor phase. Purity and quantity of every magnetically sorted T cell population were checked by analytical flow cytometry. Each sorted fraction had its genomic DNA isolated and then quantified by UV absorbance on a Nanodrop 2000c.

For this clone: The clone's antigen remains unknown. No base quality information exists; no much larger clone differs at one position.

Using the deep immunoSEQ assay, multiplex PCR amplified TCR CDR3 regions from genomic DNA. Extracted genomic DNA from each cell subset was spread evenly across all wells of several immunoSEQ 96-well plates, with each plate serving as a replicate. For sorted subsets, each replicate PCR was loaded with about 0.2 ug genomic DNA, equivalent to 25,000 to 30,000 T cell genomes. Purified libraries were measured with a Qubit 3.0 fluorometer, size-checked on a Bioanalyzer 2100, and measured again with the KAPA Library Quantification kit. Each immunoSEQ 96-well plate was sequenced on its own single-read 150-cycle Illumina NextSeq 550 flow cell. Regarding the original processing steps: The immunoSEQ output contained only junctional sequences without quality scores, so filtering could not match that applied to full-length reads. To assign V/J genes and CDR3, sequences were annotated against IMGT germline references using PyIR, a Python wrapper for IgBLAST v1.9. Any read was removed if the V/J assignment was weak (E-value above 1e-6), the CDR3 was missing, or the read contained stop codons, out-of-frame junctions, or ambiguous translated residues. V3J clonotypes were defined as sequences sharing an identical inferred V gene, J gene, and CDR3 amino acid sequence. Percentage overlap between repertoires was calculated by dividing the number of shared unique clonotypes by the size of the smaller repertoire. Richness of each repertoire was evaluated using RTK rarefaction, the Chao1 estimator, and Recon v2.1 estimates of unobserved clonotypes. OLGA was used to compute generation probabilities for all TCRbeta clonotypes that the gDNA method yielded from a handful of donors. TCRdb limited this immuneACCESS table to in-frame rearrangements with V and J called. A share of clones is missing; checked studies link under half to unresolved V genes, and the rest is unexplained. The V and J calls and the clone size are those of that table, but D and trimming were determined from the DNA. The sample includes around 1.4 million clones, with 97% to 99% observed a single time. Over 0.3% of the sample comes from the top ten.

Source material: naive CD4+ T cells sorted from blood. In light of the paper, this sample's cell subset or site label describes: CD45RA+ positively selected. The TCR was taken from a young man in good health. The chain is encoded by TRBV7-8 joined to TRBJ2-3, and the D gene may be TRBD2, 6 bases matching. CDR3 reads: CASSWGGARTDTQYF. The nucleotide sequence reads as follows: TGTGCCAGCAGCTGGGGCGGGGCCCGTACAGATACGCAGTATTTT.